The 27 T cell receptor beta chains in this list originate from one sample, sequenced in a study of CD8 T cells in ankylosing spondylitis. TCRdb re-called the 5' RACE reads with MiXCR, one entry per CDR3 protein. This sample carries roughly 230,000 distinct CDR3 sequences, about 18% of them seen once, and the ten largest clones take around 32%. Sequenced input: blood, either unsorted or a sorted T cell fraction (not recorded which). These receptors originate from a male donor with ankylosing spondylitis or in good health (not recorded which).

This clonotype showed up just a few times. The rearrangement joins TRBV4-1 to TRBJ1-1, with D uncertain. The CDR3 length is 16 residues. Germline CDR1 is MGHRA and CDR2 is YSYEKL. Trimming removed 0 bases from V and 4 bases from J, with 15 bases in between. CDR3 DNA: TGCGCCAGCAGCCAAGACGTCTTGAGTTTCGCCACTGAAGCTTTCTTT. It is translated as CASSQDVLSFATEAFF.

This clonotype was picked up many times. CDR3 in amino acids: CASSVGLETEVEDTQYF. The CDR3 coding sequence is TGTGCCAGCAGCGTAGGTCTCGAAACGGAGGTGGAAGATACGCAGTATTTT. The chain carries TRBV9 and TRBJ2-3, with TRBD2 as a possible D gene (5 bases). CDR1 and CDR2 from the germline V gene are SGDLS and YYNGEE. This CDR3 spans 17 amino acids. V dropped 0 bases and J dropped 5 bases, with 19 bases sitting between them.

The gene calls are TRBV6-1 and TRBJ2-3, with 9 bases lining up with TRBD2. The CDR3 runs to 14 residues. From germline, CDR1 is MNHNS and CDR2 SASEGT. The V and J ends lost 6 bases and 2 bases, in that order; junction bases with no gene match: 3. For the CDR3, the DNA is TGTGCCAGCAGCATGGGACTAGCCACAGATACGCAGTATTTT. Translation gives CASSMGLATDTQYF.

The sample holds a few counts of this clonotype. The chain combines TRBV5-1 with TRBJ2-5; 8 bases fit TRBD2. With V trimmed by 0 bases and J by 4 bases, 8 bases remained unmatched. The CDR3 length is 16 residues. Germline loops: CDR1 SGHRS, CDR2 YFSETQ. CDR3 region: CASSLATGLAGETQYF. CDR3 bases: TGCGCCAGCAGCTTGGCCACCGGACTAGCTGGAGAGACCCAGTACTTC.

A few counts support this clonotype. V is TRBV4-2 and J is TRBJ2-7, with TRBD2 identical over 9 bases. The CDR3 runs to 19 residues. V was clipped by 1 base and J by 0 bases; unmatched bases: 13. Germline V CDR1 and CDR2: LGHNA, YNFKEQ. This CDR3 is CASSQVIVTSGWSSYEQYF. As DNA, the CDR3 is TGTGCCAGCAGCCAAGTAATCGTAACTAGCGGGTGGAGCTCCTACGAGCAGTACTTC.

This clonotype has a handful of counts. The CDR3 DNA reads TGCAGTGCTATACAGGGGAATGAGCAGTTCTTC. Translation gives CSAIQGNEQFF. V gene TRBV20-1 combines with J gene TRBJ2-1; TRBD1 agrees at 7 bases. The V and J ends lost 4 bases and 7 bases, in that order; junction bases with no gene match: 1. CDR1 is DFQATT and CDR2 is SNEGSKA in the germline V gene (reference sequence). This CDR3 region has 11 residues.

Only a few counts were recorded for this clonotype. The chain recombines TRBV29-1 with TRBJ2-2, with TRBD2 matching 12 bases. J gave up 6 bases and V 0 bases, and 2 bases lay outside the gene matches. This CDR3 comprises 15 residues. CDR1 SQVTM and CDR2 ANQGSEA come from the germline V gene. The CDR3 DNA reads TGCAGCGTTGAAGATAGACTAGCGGGAGCCGGGGAGCTGTTTTTT. Its protein product is CSVEDRLAGAGELFF.

This clonotype has a handful of counts. The rearrangement joins TRBV4-1 to TRBJ2-7; TRBD2 agrees at 8 bases. Germline CDR1 reads MGHRA; CDR2 reads YSYEKL. V shed 3 bases, J shed 4 bases, and the junction held 2 bases outside the gene matches. The CDR3 is 13 residues long. The CDR3 spells CASSQQREYEQYF. CDR3 coding DNA: TGCGCCAGCAGCCAGCAGCGGGAGTACGAGCAGTACTTC.

This clonotype was recorded at least ten times. This chain uses TRBV5-4 with TRBJ2-7, with D perhaps TRBD2 (5 bases). Trimming left V 4 bases short and J 0 bases short, with 8 bases between. CDR1 is SGHNT and CDR2 is YYREEE in the germline V gene (reference sequence). This CDR3 has 13 residues. CDR3 amino acids: CASSTGNSYEQYF. The CDR3 nucleotides read TGTGCCAGCAGCACCGGGAACTCCTACGAGCAGTACTTC.

The chain couples TRBV20-1 to TRBJ2-1; 8 bases map to TRBD2. Germline loops: CDR1 DFQATT, CDR2 SNEGSKA (reference sequence). This CDR3 contains 16 residues. With 0 bases clipped from V and 12 bases from J, the junction kept 16 bases outside the gene matches. In DNA form, the CDR3 reads TGCAGTGCTAGAGAGGGGGGGGGTTTCGCGGGAGGAGGGCAGTTCTTC. This encodes CSAREGGGFAGGGQFF.

This clonotype has ten or more counts. The chain joins TRBV29-1 to TRBJ2-7, with 10 bases matching TRBD2. V lost 7 bases and J lost 0; bases outside the gene matches: 3. Germline V gene lookup returns CDR1 SQVTM and CDR2 ANQGSEA. The CDR3 is 13 residues long. CDR3 region: CSASGGSSYEQYF. The CDR3 bases are TGCAGCGCTAGCGGGGGAAGCTCCTACGAGCAGTACTTC.

The V call is TRBV29-1, the J call TRBJ1-3, with TRBD1 identical over 8 bases. CDR1 and CDR2 from the germline V gene are SQVTM and ANQGSEA. The CDR3 has 15 amino acids. After removal of 0 bases from V and 0 bases from J, the junction contained 1 base not matched to a gene. The CDR3 spells CSVEEDRDSGNTIYF. Here the CDR3 DNA reads TGCAGCGTTGAAGAGGACAGGGACTCTGGAAACACCATATATTTT.

This clonotype has only a few counts. The chain has TRBV4-1 and TRBJ2-7, with TRBD1 matching 8 bases. Trimming removed 0 bases from V and 5 bases from J; junction bases left unmatched: 0. Per the germline V gene, CDR1 is MGHRA and CDR2 is YSYEKL. This CDR3 spans 13 amino acids. Written as DNA, the CDR3 is TGCGCCAGCAGCCAAGAGACAGGGGACGAGCAGTACTTC. Its protein is CASSQETGDEQYF.

This clonotype was seen more than once but under ten times. The rearrangement uses TRBV27 and TRBJ2-7; 7 bases map to TRBD1. The CDR3 runs 14 residues. Germline CDR1 MNHEY, CDR2 SMNVEV (reference sequence). The junction had 12 bases not matched to a gene; V was cut back by 9 bases and J by 4 bases. The CDR3 DNA is TGTGCCAGTCACGACGGGGACAGACCATACGAGCAGTACTTC. This encodes CASHDGDRPYEQYF.

This clonotype was counted between two and nine times. The V gene is TRBV12-3 or TRBV12-4, the J gene TRBJ2-7, with 9 nucleotides matching TRBD1. Unmatched junction bases numbered 9, after V lost 1 base and J lost 2 bases. This CDR3 has 17 residues. CDR3: CASSLVVRDRVPYEQYF. The DNA for the CDR3 is TGTGCCAGCAGTTTAGTTGTCCGGGACAGGGTGCCCTACGAGCAGTACTTC.

This clonotype has a handful of counts. The V gene is TRBV7-9, the J gene TRBJ2-1, with a weak D call TRBD2 (5 bases). V was clipped by 4 bases and J by 4 bases, with 17 bases between them. Germline CDR1 and CDR2: SEHNR and FQNEAQ (reference sequence). CDR3 length: 16 residues. DNA for the CDR3: TGTGCCAGCAGCTCGCTAGGAGGACGAGGGTACAATGAGCAGTTCTTC. Translation: CASSSLGGRGYNEQFF.

This clonotype has a handful of counts. This chain uses TRBV11-1 with TRBJ2-2; D is unresolved. The CDR3 has 14 amino acids. Germline CDR1 is SGHAT and CDR2 is FQDESV (reference sequence). Trimming stripped 2 bases from V and 3 bases from J, with 7 bases between. CDR3 sequence: CASSLRDYTGELFF. The CDR3 DNA is TGTGCCAGCAGCTTACGAGACTACACCGGGGAGCTGTTTTTT.

The V call is TRBV9, the J call TRBJ2-6, with 9 bases identical to TRBD1. CDR3 size: 18 residues. The germline V gene encodes CDR1 SGDLS and CDR2 YYNGEE. V dropped 3 bases and J dropped 0; count of bases not matched to a gene: 7. The CDR3 sequence is CASSGRTGAYSGANVLTF. For the CDR3, the DNA is TGTGCCAGCAGCGGGAGGACAGGGGCCTACTCTGGGGCCAACGTCCTGACTTTC.

In this sample, this clonotype turned up a few times. This chain joins TRBV4-1 and TRBJ2-1, with TRBD2 identical over 8 bases. CDR3 length: 17 residues. CDR1 is MGHRA and CDR2 is YSYEKL in the germline V gene. V lost 1 base to trimming and J lost 15 bases; unmatched junction nucleotides: 20. The CDR3 here is CASSQVSGLVKPPVGFF. The CDR3 DNA sequence: TGCGCCAGCAGCCAAGTATCGGGACTAGTTAAACCCCCCGTGGGGTTCTTC.

This clonotype was picked up a small number of times. This CDR3 is CASSFYSGNGGELFF. The CDR3 nucleotides read TGTGCCAGCAGCTTTTATAGCGGGAACGGCGGGGAGCTGTTTTTT. V and J are TRBV5-5 and TRBJ2-2; 8 bases are shared with TRBD2. Germline V gene data show CDR1 as SGHKS and CDR2 as YYEKEE (reference sequence). The length of the CDR3 is 15 residues. The J segment lost 7 bases and the V segment lost 2 bases, leaving 7 bases of the junction unmatched.

This clonotype was observed a few times. V is TRBV12-3 or TRBV12-4 and J is TRBJ2-3; tentatively, D is TRBD2 (7 bases). The CDR3 length is 16 residues. V was trimmed by 6 bases and J by 2 bases, leaving 18 bases between them. CDR3 coding DNA: TGTGCCAGCAGGGCCGGGGGGCAGGATCTCACAGATACGCAGTATTTT. This encodes CASRAGGQDLTDTQYF.

Many counts were recorded for this clonotype. The chain couples TRBV28 to TRBJ1-1; a weak D match, TRBD1 (5 bases). The ends were cut back, 4 bases at V and 4 bases at J, with 22 bases in the middle. The CDR3 loop spans 17 amino acids. Looked up from germline, CDR1 is MDHEN and CDR2 is SYDVKM. CDR3 coding DNA: TGTGCCAGCAGTTCGATCTTTGCGGGGGAGGGGCCCACTGAAGCTTTCTTT. This sequence encodes CASSSIFAGEGPTEAFF.

The CDR3: CASSTPGLGSPEQFF. The DNA of the CDR3 is TGCGCCAGCAGCACGCCGGGACTAGGCTCTCCTGAGCAGTTCTTC. This chain connects TRBV5-1 to TRBJ2-1; 8 bases match TRBD2. There are 15 residues in the CDR3. Losses at the gene ends were 4 bases for V and 9 bases for J; bases not matched to a gene: 12. The germline V gene encodes CDR1 SGHRS and CDR2 YFSETQ.

This sequence joins TRBV3-1 and TRBJ2-7; tentative D call: TRBD1 (6 bases). Germline V CDR1 and CDR2: LGHDT, YNNKEL (reference sequence). The CDR3 totals 13 residues. Trimming removed 3 bases at V and 6 bases at J, with 12 bases between. This CDR3 reads CASSQGAILEQYF. CDR3 nucleotides: TGTGCCAGCAGCCAGGGGGCCATTCTCGAGCAGTACTTC.

This clonotype has at least ten counts. The chain joins TRBV5-1 to TRBJ2-2, with a tentative D call TRBD2 (6 bases). Between the trimmed V and J ends, which lost 4 bases and 6 bases, there was a span of 13 bases. This CDR3 region has 14 residues. Germline loops: CDR1 SGHRS, CDR2 YFSETQ. CDR3 residues: CASSVGLFAGELFF. For the CDR3, the DNA is TGCGCCAGCAGCGTGGGACTGTTTGCCGGGGAGCTGTTTTTT.

This clonotype was seen a handful of times. The chain joins TRBV29-1 to TRBJ1-1; D unclear. V gave up 4 bases and J gave up 6 bases, with 3 bases separating them. The CDR3 consists of 9 residues. Looked up from germline, CDR1 is SQVTM and CDR2 is ANQGSEA. CDR3 nucleotides: TGCAGCGTTGGGCCTGAAGCTTTCTTT. Its translation: CSVGPEAFF.

The chain is built from TRBV5-1 and TRBJ1-1; a weak D match, TRBD1 (5 bases). Between the trimmed V and J ends, which lost 5 bases and 1 base, there was a span of 9 bases. This CDR3 is built from 13 residues. Germline CDR1 reads SGHRS; CDR2 reads YFSETQ. The CDR3 DNA sequence: TGCGCCAGCAGACCTGGGGGGAACACTGAAGCTTTCTTT. Residues: CASRPGGNTEAFF. Full variable domain (missing parts from reference TRBV5-1 and TRBJ1-1): KAGVTQTPRYLIKTRGQQVTLSCSPISGHRSVSWYQQTPGQGLQFLFEYFSETQRNKGNFPGRFSGRQFSNSRSEMNVSTLELGDSALYLCASRPGGNTEAFFGQGTRLTVV.